This entry lists 8 T cell receptor beta chains sequenced from one sample in a study of T cell changes during pregnancy in multiple sclerosis. Produced via immunoSEQ multiplex PCR; TCRdb's table is partial and in-frame only. The repertoire consists of about 70,000 clones, with 91% occurring once and the leading ten covering 2% to 2.5%. The input for sequencing was peripheral blood, taken in the first trimester of pregnancy. These receptors all stem from a female donor with multiple sclerosis, enrolled in a pregnancy study.

The V call is TRBV28, the J call TRBJ2-5; D not certain. The CDR3 length is 13 residues. The ends were cut back, 1 base at V and 5 bases at J, with 8 bases in the middle. CDR1 is MDHEN and CDR2 is SYDVKM in the germline V gene. CDR3: CASSLYLAETQYF. In nucleotides, the CDR3 is TGTGCCAGCAGTTTATACCTCGCGGAGACCCAGTACTTC.

The chain uses TRBV7-8 and TRBJ1-1; D ambiguous. The CDR3 contains 13 residues. The V end lost 5 bases, the J end lost 2 bases, and 9 bases lay between the germline ends. CDR1 and CDR2 (germline): SGHVS, FQNEAQ. In DNA form, the CDR3 reads TGTGCCAGCAGCCTCACAGATAACACTGAAGCTTTCTTT. As protein: CASSLTDNTEAFF.

The chain uses TRBV6-4 and TRBJ2-1; 9 bases fit TRBD1. The CDR3 has 14 residues. Germline CDR1 is MRHNA and CDR2 is SNTAGT. V gave up 6 bases and J gave up 10 bases; unmatched junction bases: 10. DNA for the CDR3: TGTGCCAGCAGCTTACAGGGGGCAACCGGCGAGCAGTTCTTC. The encoded protein is CASSLQGATGEQFF.

The chain employs TRBV28 and TRBJ2-5, with TRBD2 matching over 8 bases. The CDR3 consists of 13 residues. Trimming took 4 bases from V and 5 from J; bases not matched to a gene: 3. Germline V lookup: CDR1 MDHEN, CDR2 SYDVKM. CDR3 region: CASSSGLVETQYF. Written as DNA, the CDR3 is TGTGCCAGCAGTTCGGGACTAGTGGAGACCCAGTACTTC.

This clone was detected a few times. This chain links TRBV4-1 with TRBJ1-2; no clear D gene. Germline CDR1 reads MGHRA; CDR2 reads YSYEKL. The V end was cut by 1 base, the J end by 0 bases, with 12 bases between. This CDR3 comprises 16 residues. The CDR3 sequence is CASSQGEALANYGYTF. DNA for the CDR3: TGCGCCAGCAGCCAAGGGGAGGCATTAGCTAACTATGGCTACACCTTC.

The J gene is TRBJ2-1, the V gene TRBV19; 8 bases agree with TRBD2. The length of the CDR3 is 15 residues. Germline trimming cut 7 bases from V and 2 bases from J; bases unmatched to any gene: 7. Looked up from germline, CDR1 is LNHDA and CDR2 is SQIVND (reference sequence). CDR3 loop: CASIGTGGPYNEQFF. CDR3 coding DNA: TGTGCCAGTATTGGGACGGGAGGGCCCTACAATGAGCAGTTCTTC.

The gene calls are TRBV9 and TRBJ2-2; 8 positions match TRBD2. Trimming cost V 4 bases and J 7 bases; bases outside gene matches: 9. The CDR3 runs to 15 residues. CDR1 and CDR2 from the germline V gene are SGDLS and YYNGEE. CDR3 region: CASSSHGGGNGELFF. CDR3 sequence (DNA): TGTGCCAGCAGCTCACACGGGGGGGGTAACGGGGAGCTGTTTTTT.

V and J are TRBV2 and TRBJ1-6; 8 nucleotides align to TRBD1. Germline assignment: CDR1 SNHLY and CDR2 FYNNEI. The CDR3 covers 16 residues. V was clipped by 2 bases and J by 6 bases; unmatched bases: 6. The CDR3 DNA reads as TGTGCCAGCAGTGAAACGACAGGGGCGGCTAATTCACCCCTCCACTTT. Translated, it gives CASSETTGAANSPLHF.